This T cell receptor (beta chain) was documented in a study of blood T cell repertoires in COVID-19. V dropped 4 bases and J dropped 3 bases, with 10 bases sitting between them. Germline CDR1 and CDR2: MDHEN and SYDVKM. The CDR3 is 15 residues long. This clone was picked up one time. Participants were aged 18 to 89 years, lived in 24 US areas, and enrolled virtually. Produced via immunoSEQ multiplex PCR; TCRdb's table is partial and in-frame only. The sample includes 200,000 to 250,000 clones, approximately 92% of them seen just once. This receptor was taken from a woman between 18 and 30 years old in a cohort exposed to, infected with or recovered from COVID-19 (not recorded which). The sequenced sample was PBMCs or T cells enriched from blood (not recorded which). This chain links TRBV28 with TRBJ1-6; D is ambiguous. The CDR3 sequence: CASSSRQVYNSPLHF. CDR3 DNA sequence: TGTGCCAGCAGTTCTCGCCAGGTCTATAATTCACCCCTCCACTTT.